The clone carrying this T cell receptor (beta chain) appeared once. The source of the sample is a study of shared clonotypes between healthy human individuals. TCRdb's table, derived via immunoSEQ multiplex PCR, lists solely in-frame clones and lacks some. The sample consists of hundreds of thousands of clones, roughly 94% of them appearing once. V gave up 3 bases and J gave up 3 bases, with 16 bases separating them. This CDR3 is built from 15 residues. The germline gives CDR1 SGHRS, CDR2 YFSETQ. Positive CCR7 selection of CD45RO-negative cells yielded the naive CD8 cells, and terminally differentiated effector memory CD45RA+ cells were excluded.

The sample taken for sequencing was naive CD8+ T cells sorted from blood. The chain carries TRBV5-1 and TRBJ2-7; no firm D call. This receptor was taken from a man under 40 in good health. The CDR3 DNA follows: TGCGCCAGCAGCTCCCTTGACCCAGAGAGCTACGAGCAGTACTTC. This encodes CASSSLDPESYEQYF.